This entry features one T cell receptor beta chain sequence. The CDR3 has 12 amino acids. Germline CDR1 reads LNHDA; CDR2 reads SQIVND (reference sequence). V was clipped by 3 bases and J by 4 bases, with 6 bases between them. This record comes from a study of blood T cell repertoires in COVID-19. On the study more broadly: Samples of COVID-19 (acute and convalescent) were obtained from the United States, Italy and Spain.

Generated by immunoSEQ multiplex PCR, the TCRdb table keeps only in-frame clones and is missing some. Of roughly 230,000 clones listed, roughly four fifths are singletons. The specimen was peripheral blood. This sequence was found in a man aged 45-65 years with active or convalescent COVID-19. This rearrangement joins TRBV19 to TRBJ1-1; D is uncertain. CDR3 region: CASSMSFTEAFF. The DNA of the CDR3 is TGTGCCAGTAGTATGAGTTTCACTGAAGCTTTCTTT.